One and the same sample provided the 8 T cell receptor beta chains below, sequenced in a study of blood T cell repertoires in COVID-19. TCRdb's table, derived via immunoSEQ multiplex PCR, lists solely in-frame clones and lacks some. The data hold a few hundred thousand clones, with nearly 90% observed a single time. Sequenced material: PBMCs or T cells enriched from blood (not recorded which). These receptors were collected from a woman aged 45-65 years who had been exposed to COVID-19.

As to this clone: Other DNA sequences of this sample code for an identical CDR3. V gene TRBV7-9 combines with J gene TRBJ1-3; D is possibly TRBD1 (5 bases). Germline lookup yields CDR1 SEHNR and CDR2 FQNEAQ (reference sequence). The CDR3 has 13 residues. V dropped 3 bases and J dropped 2 bases, with 5 bases sitting between them. For the CDR3, the DNA is TGTGCCAGCAGCTTGACAGCTGGAAACACCATATATTTT. This translates into CASSLTAGNTIYF.

V usage is TRBV30 and J usage is TRBJ2-1; 8 bases map to TRBD1. This CDR3 has 15 amino acids. Germline-derived CDR1 and CDR2 are GTSNPN and SVGIG (reference sequence). V dropped 5 bases and J dropped 1; count of bases not matched to a gene: 7. The CDR3 DNA follows: TGTGCCTGGTCCAAGGGACAGGTTTCCTACAATGAGCAGTTCTTC. It translates to CAWSKGQVSYNEQFF.

The chain recombines TRBV4-1 with TRBJ1-6; no clear D gene. The CDR3 totals 18 residues. Germline values: CDR1 MGHRA, CDR2 YSYEKL. V gave up 0 bases and J gave up 2 bases, with 14 bases separating them. CDR3 DNA: TGCGCCAGCAGCCAAGATGTGTCGGGCGGGGCCTATAATTCACCCCTCCACTTT. Encoded protein: CASSQDVSGGAYNSPLHF.

V usage is TRBV12-2 and J usage is TRBJ2-7; no DNA check was done on the table's D call, TRBD1. TRBV12-2 is assigned pseudogene status. The CDR3 is 18 amino acids. The CDR3 region has the DNA TGTGCAAGTCGCTTAGCGAATACGACAGGACCAAGCTCCTACGAGCAGTACTTC. Translated, it gives CASRLANTTGPSSYEQYF.

The rearrangement joins TRBV4-1 to TRBJ2-7, with TRBD1 identical over 9 bases. The CDR3 covers 15 residues. Per the germline V gene, CDR1 is MGHRA and CDR2 is YSYEKL. V lost 3 bases to trimming and J lost 2 bases; unmatched junction nucleotides: 5. The DNA of the CDR3 is TGCGCCAGCAGCCACCCGGGACAGGGCGCCTACGAGCAGTACTTC. Protein product: CASSHPGQGAYEQYF.

V gene TRBV5-1 combines with J gene TRBJ2-3; D possibly corresponds to TRBD1 (5 bases). Germline CDR1 and CDR2: SGHRS and YFSETQ. Trimming removed 3 bases from V and 2 bases from J, with 13 bases in between. There are 15 residues in the CDR3. CDR3 sequence: CASSSQGALTDTQYF. CDR3 DNA: TGCGCCAGCAGCTCCCAGGGCGCCCTCACAGATACGCAGTATTTT.

The chain has TRBV15 and TRBJ2-3; D might be TRBD1 (6 bases). This CDR3 is 13 amino acids long. Germline V gene data show CDR1 as LNHNV and CDR2 as YYDKDF (reference sequence). V was cut by 2 bases and J by 10 bases, with 13 bases left in between. The CDR3 DNA sequence: TGTGCCACCAGCAGATATAGGACAGAGTCGCAGTATTTT. It codes for CATSRYRTESQYF. The variable domain in full, with the rest retrieved from reference TRBV15 and TRBJ2-3, is DAMVIQNPRYQVTQFGKPVTLSCSQTLNHNVMYWYQQKSSQAPKLLFHYYDKDFNNEADTPDNFQSRRPNTSFCFLDIRSPGLGDTAMYLCATSRYRTESQYFGPGTRLTVL.

The chain carries TRBV12-3 or TRBV12-4 and TRBJ1-2; TRBD1 matches 8 bases. The CDR3 is made up of 12 amino acids. Trimming removed 7 bases from V and 8 bases from J; junction bases left unmatched: 6. CDR3 nucleotide sequence: TGTGCCAGCACCGGGACAGGCTTAGGCTACACCTTC. Translated: CASTGTGLGYTF.